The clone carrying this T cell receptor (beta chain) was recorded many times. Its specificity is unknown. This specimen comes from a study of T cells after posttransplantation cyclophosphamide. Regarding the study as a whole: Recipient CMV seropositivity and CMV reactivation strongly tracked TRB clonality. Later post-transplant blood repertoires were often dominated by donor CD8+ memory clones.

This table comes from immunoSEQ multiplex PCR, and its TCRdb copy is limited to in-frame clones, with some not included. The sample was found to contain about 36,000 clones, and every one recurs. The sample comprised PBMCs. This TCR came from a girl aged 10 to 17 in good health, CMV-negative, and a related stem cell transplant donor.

The chain's CDR3 is CSVADRVIYEQYF. In DNA, the CDR3 is TGCAGCGTTGCGGACAGGGTAATCTACGAGCAGTACTTC. This chain joins TRBV29-1 and TRBJ2-7, with 8 bases that match TRBD1. The CDR3 runs 13 residues. V lost 4 bases, J lost 3 bases, and 5 bases stayed unmatched. CDR1 and CDR2 from the germline V gene are SQVTM and ANQGSEA.